Presented here are 27 T cell receptor beta chains from one specimen sequenced in a study of vaccination effects on CD4 cells after COVID-19. Generated by immunoSEQ multiplex PCR, the TCRdb table keeps only in-frame clones and is missing some. The repertoire has around 63,000 clones, 60% to 80% of them found once; the top ten carry about 4%. Antigen-specific CD4+ T cells were expanded (with viral peptide pools) by the ViraFEST assay ahead of sequencing. It was after more than 8 days of culture that CD4+ T cells were isolated. All vaccine recipients tested negative for nucleocapsid antibodies and had never contracted SARS-CoV-2 infection. The antigens for these receptors are not known. The specimen was CD4+ T cells from PBMCs cultured with HCoV-OC43 spike peptides, collected before COVID-19 vaccination. Specified subset: HCoV-OC43 spike overlapping peptide pool stimulation. Receptors were obtained from a human donor who received a COVID-19 vaccine.

This clone was observed once. The chain carries TRBV24-1 and TRBJ2-3; D assignment may be TRBD1 or TRBD2 (5 bases each). The CDR3 totals 15 residues. CDR1 is KGHDR and CDR2 is SFDVKD in the germline V gene. V lost 9 bases, J lost 1 base, and 16 bases lay in between. The CDR3 region has the DNA TGTGCCACCTCGCTCCGGGACGGCCGCACAGATACGCAGTATTTT. Residues: CATSLRDGRTDTQYF.

The rearrangement joins TRBV18 to TRBJ2-5, with TRBD1 matching 8 bases. CDR1 and CDR2 (germline): KGHSH, LQKENI. This CDR3 is built from 14 residues. The V gene end was trimmed by 2 bases and the J gene end by 6 bases; junction bases not matched to a gene: 5. The CDR3 here is CASSPYGQGKTQYF. CDR3 DNA: TGTGCCAGCTCACCATACGGACAGGGAAAGACCCAGTACTTC.

The rearrangement joins TRBV30 to TRBJ1-3; D not certain. V dropped 8 bases and J dropped 0 bases, with 14 bases sitting between them. From germline, CDR1 is GTSNPN and CDR2 SVGIG (reference sequence). The length of the CDR3 is 14 residues. The DNA for the CDR3 is TGTGCCCGAACGGCAGGAGCCTCTGGAAACACCATATATTTT. Amino acids: CARTAGASGNTIYF.

This clone was observed a handful of times. The chain has TRBV7-2 and TRBJ2-7; 9 bases align to TRBD1. The germline V gene encodes CDR1 SGHTA and CDR2 FQGNSA. The CDR3 is made up of 13 amino acids. V trimming: 4 bases; J trimming: 3 bases; junction bases outside the gene matches: 1. CDR3: CASSSDRGYEQYV. The CDR3 bases are TGTGCCAGCAGCTCGGACAGGGGCTACGAGCAGTACGTC.

This clone has only a few counts. The gene calls are TRBV18 and TRBJ1-4, with D uncertain. This CDR3 spans 15 amino acids. The V end was cut by 4 bases, the J end by 7 bases, with 16 bases between. The germline CDR1 and CDR2 sequences are KGHSH and LQKENI. The CDR3 DNA sequence: TGTGCCAGCTCACGCACCCCTACGGAGGGTGAAAAACTGTTTTTT. Its protein product is CASSRTPTEGEKLFF.

The CDR3, as DNA: TGTGCCAGCAGCTTACAGAAAGGGACTGTGAGCTCCTACAATGAGCAGTTCTTC. This gives the protein CASSLQKGTVSSYNEQFF. The V call is TRBV7-8, the J call TRBJ2-1; D is possibly TRBD2 (6 bases). The CDR3 consists of 18 residues. Germline V gives CDR1 SGHVS, CDR2 FQNEAQ. The germline V and J ends were trimmed by 2 bases and 0 bases, with 17 bases remaining between them. The variable domain in full, with the rest retrieved from reference TRBV7-8 and TRBJ2-1, is GAGVSQSPRYKVAKRGQDVALRCDPISGHVSLFWYQQALGQGPEFLTYFQNEAQLDKSGLPSDRFFAERPEGSVSTLKIQRTQQEDSAVYLCASSLQKGTVSSYNEQFFGPGTRLTVL.

The chain is built from TRBV7-8 and TRBJ1-4, with D hard to call. The CDR3 extends over 14 amino acids. V was cut by 3 bases and J by 4 bases, with 9 bases left in between. Germline-derived CDR1 and CDR2 are SGHVS and FQNEAQ. The CDR3 here is CASSLWGGNEKLFF. The CDR3 DNA reads TGTGCCAGCAGCTTGTGGGGTGGTAATGAAAAACTGTTTTTT.

V usage is TRBV9 and J usage is TRBJ1-2; D may be TRBD1 (6 bases). This CDR3 spans 14 amino acids. V lost 4 bases to trimming and J lost 4 bases, with 14 bases between them. Germline-derived CDR1 and CDR2 are SGDLS and YYNGEE. The CDR3, as DNA: TGTGCCAGCAGCTCCGCACAGGGAGCCTATGGCTACACCTTC. Translation gives CASSSAQGAYGYTF.

The DNA for the CDR3 is TGTGCCAGCAGTAGCTTTAGGGGTGCCGCGACTGAAGCTTTCTTT. Encoded protein: CASSSFRGAATEAFF. V usage is TRBV28 and J usage is TRBJ1-1, with D possibly matching TRBD1 (5 bases). The CDR3 consists of 15 residues. The V end was cut by 5 bases, the J end by 5 bases, with 18 bases between. Per the germline V gene, CDR1 is MDHEN and CDR2 is SYDVKM.

The gene calls are TRBV5-1 and TRBJ1-5; tentative D call: TRBD1 (5 bases). CDR1 is SGHRS, CDR2 YFSETQ, per germline. The V and J ends lost 0 bases and 8 bases respectively, with 12 bases between them. The CDR3 has 14 amino acids. DNA for the CDR3: TGCGCCAGCAGCTTGGAGGGACCTGGCGAGCCCCAGCATTTT. Its protein is CASSLEGPGEPQHF.

This clone was counted only a few times. The rearrangement uses TRBV27 and TRBJ1-1; maybe TRBD1 (5 bases). The V and J ends lost 2 bases and 1 base respectively, with 5 bases between them. From germline, CDR1 is MNHEY and CDR2 SMNVEV (reference sequence). This CDR3 spans 13 amino acids. The CDR3 spells CASSLGANTEAFF. CDR3 bases: TGTGCCAGCAGTTTAGGGGCGAACACTGAAGCTTTCTTT.

This clone was found a few times. The chain recombines TRBV5-1 with TRBJ2-2; TRBD1 or TRBD2 may be the D gene (5 bases each). Germline V gene sequence: CDR1 SGHRS, CDR2 YFSETQ. Deletions cut 0 bases from V and 1 base from J, with 10 bases between. CDR3 length: 16 residues. The CDR3 DNA follows: TGCGCCAGCAGCTTGGAGGTTGGGGGGAACACCGGGGAGCTGTTTTTT. Amino acids: CASSLEVGGNTGELFF.

CDR3 loop: CASSERANQETQYF. CDR3 coding DNA: TGCGCCAGCAGCGAACGGGCCAACCAAGAGACCCAGTACTTC. V is TRBV5-1 and J is TRBJ2-5, with no clear D. This CDR3 has 14 residues. Germline CDR1 is SGHRS and CDR2 is YFSETQ. The V and J ends lost 4 bases and 0 bases respectively, with 10 bases between them.

The chain joins TRBV19 to TRBJ1-4; tentative D call: TRBD1 (5 bases). This CDR3 is 14 amino acids long. Germline V gives CDR1 LNHDA, CDR2 SQIVND (reference sequence). The V end lost 6 bases, the J end lost 7 bases, and 15 bases lay between the germline ends. CDR3: CASRSGPGGEKLFF. The CDR3 bases are TGTGCCAGTAGGTCCGGGCCGGGGGGTGAAAAACTGTTTTTT.

This chain joins TRBV5-1 and TRBJ2-1, with a possible D match to TRBD1 (5 bases). The V gene lost 0 bases and the J gene lost 4 bases, with 11 bases spanning the gap. Germline values: CDR1 SGHRS, CDR2 YFSETQ. The CDR3 is 15 amino acids. CDR3 protein: CASSLARGLYNEQFF. The CDR3 DNA reads as TGCGCCAGCAGCTTGGCTAGGGGCCTTTACAATGAGCAGTTCTTC.

Only a few counts were recorded for this clone. V usage is TRBV5-8 and J usage is TRBJ2-7, with 8 bases identical to TRBD2. Unmatched junction bases numbered 2, after V lost 2 bases and J lost 1 base. CDR3 length: 14 residues. Germline CDR1 reads SGHTS; CDR2 reads YDEGEE. DNA for the CDR3: TGTGCCAGCAGCTTAACTAGCGGATCCTACGAGCAGTACGTC. The encoded protein is CASSLTSGSYEQYV.

The chain links TRBV5-5 to TRBJ2-5; D might be TRBD1 or TRBD2, each matching 5 bases. Germline CDR1 SGHKS, CDR2 YYEKEE (reference sequence). The CDR3 sequence is 15 residues long. Trimming removed 4 bases from V and 0 bases from J, with 13 bases in between. CDR3 nucleotides: TGTGCCAGCAGCACCTGGGACGGAAACCAAGAGACCCAGTACTTC. Protein sequence: CASSTWDGNQETQYF. Based on the CDR3 plus reference TRBV5-5 and TRBJ2-5, the full variable domain is DAGVTQSPTHLIKTRGQQVTLRCSPISGHKSVSWYQQVLGQGPQFIFQYYEKEERGRGNFPDRFSARQFPNYSSELNVNALLLGDSALYLCASSTWDGNQETQYFGPGTRLLVL.

In its sample, this clone was seen once. The rearrangement uses TRBV11-2 and TRBJ2-5; possible D gene TRBD1, 5 bases. The CDR3 is 13 amino acids. Germline CDR1 SGHAT, CDR2 FQNNGV. V lost 0 bases and J 5 bases, leaving 7 bases between the germline ends. The CDR3 nucleotides read TGTGCCAGCAGCTTAGAGGGGCTGGAGACCCAGTACTTC. Its translation: CASSLEGLETQYF.

This clone was picked up a small number of times. This rearrangement joins TRBV29-1 to TRBJ1-1; D gene unclear. Germline V gives CDR1 SQVTM, CDR2 ANQGSEA. The CDR3 covers 12 residues. V was shortened by 0 bases and J by 10 bases, with 12 bases between the two germline ends. In DNA, the CDR3 is TGCAGCGTTGAAGATTATATGAGGCCAGCTTTCTTT. It yields the protein CSVEDYMRPAFF.

J is TRBJ2-1 and V is TRBV24-1, with D perhaps assigned TRBD1 or TRBD2 (5 bases each). In germline, CDR1 is KGHDR, CDR2 SFDVKD. V lost 6 bases to trimming and J lost 7 bases, with 15 bases between them. The CDR3 extends over 14 amino acids. The CDR3 DNA follows: TGTGCCACCAGTCCGAGGGGTATAGGGAATGAGCAGTTCTTC. This sequence encodes CATSPRGIGNEQFF.

The rearrangement uses TRBV29-1 and TRBJ2-2; a weak D match, TRBD1 (6 bases). The V gene's germline CDR1 is SQVTM and CDR2 ANQGSEA. Between the trimmed V and J ends, which lost 3 bases and 5 bases, there was a span of 10 bases. The length of the CDR3 is 13 residues. CDR3 residues: CSVEGQGTGELFF. In nucleotides, the CDR3 is TGCAGCGTTGAGGGACAAGGAACCGGGGAGCTGTTTTTT.

The chain recombines TRBV2 with TRBJ2-5, with D perhaps matching TRBD1 (6 bases). V lost 3 bases and J lost 3, with 11 bases in between. The CDR3 is made up of 14 amino acids. Germline-derived CDR1 and CDR2 are SNHLY and FYNNEI. DNA for the CDR3: TGTGCCAGCAGTGAGGGCAGGGGAGAAGAGACCCAGTACTTC. Its protein product is CASSEGRGEETQYF. The entire variable domain, with the rest obtained from reference TRBV2 and TRBJ2-5, is as follows: EPEVTQTPSHQVTQMGQEVILRCVPISNHLYFYWYRQILGQKVEFLVSFYNNEISEKSEIFDDQFSVERPDGSNFTLKIRSTKLEDSAMYFCASSEGRGEETQYFGPGTRLLVL.

The chain recombines TRBV4-1 with TRBJ2-2; D may be TRBD2 (5 bases). In germline, CDR1 is MGHRA, CDR2 YSYEKL. This CDR3 is built from 16 residues. Trimming shortened V by 2 bases and J by 7 bases, and 17 bases separated the two germline ends. The chain's CDR3 is CASSQPREGVGGELFF. The CDR3 bases are TGCGCCAGCAGCCAACCCCGTGAGGGTGTCGGCGGGGAGCTGTTTTTT.

Here the CDR3 DNA reads TGTGCCAGCAGCTTATATTCAGGGTCTGGCTACACCTTC. Amino acids: CASSLYSGSGYTF. The rearrangement joins TRBV7-2 to TRBJ1-2, with D perhaps TRBD1 (5 bases). The CDR3 loop spans 13 amino acids. Germline CDR1 SGHTA, CDR2 FQGNSA. V gave up 2 bases and J gave up 7 bases, with 11 bases separating them. The full variable domain, with the rest looked up from reference TRBV7-2 and TRBJ1-2, is GAGVSQSPSNKVTEKGKDVELRCDPISGHTALYWYRQSLGQGLEFLIYFQGNSAPDKSGLPSDRFSAERTGGSVSTLTIQRTQQEDSAVYLCASSLYSGSGYTFGSGTRLTVV.

This rearrangement joins TRBV5-1 to TRBJ2-1, with 8 nucleotides matching TRBD2. Looked up from germline, CDR1 is SGHRS and CDR2 is YFSETQ. This CDR3 comprises 20 residues. Trimming cost V 1 base and J 1 base; bases outside gene matches: 16. CDR3 bases: TGCGCCAGCAGCTTGAGCCTCACCCGGGGGGGAATTAGGTCCTACAATGAGCAGTTCTTC. As protein: CASSLSLTRGGIRSYNEQFF.

A single count supports this clone. This chain joins TRBV3-1 (or the pseudogene TRBV3-2) and TRBJ1-6; weak D call: TRBD1 (5 bases). Germline V gene lookup returns CDR1 LGHDT and CDR2 YNNKEL (reference sequence). The CDR3 is 15 residues long. V shed 2 bases and J shed 10 bases, with 15 bases lying between them. CDR3 DNA: TGTGCCAGCAGCCAAACCTCCCAGGGAGGATCACCCCTCCACTTT. It yields the protein CASSQTSQGGSPLHF.

The CDR3 sequence: CASSQEGGFLGTEAFF. The CDR3, as DNA: TGTGCCAGCAGCCAAGAGGGGGGGTTTCTTGGAACTGAAGCTTTCTTT. The rearrangement links TRBV3-1 (or the pseudogene TRBV3-2) to TRBJ1-1; weak D call: TRBD1 (5 bases). This CDR3 is 16 amino acids long. Germline CDR1 and CDR2: LGHDT and YNNKEL (reference sequence). Trimming removed 0 bases at V and 5 bases at J, with 16 bases between.